This T cell receptor (beta chain) stems from a study of CD8 T cells in ankylosing spondylitis. Overall study results and limits: Peripheral blood samples showed relatively rare disease-linked clones, and these clones were CD8+. The clones that were linked to disease were reported to be significantly enriched in matched synovial fluid samples from ankylosing spondylitis patients.

This clonotype appeared many times. The antigen is unknown. A quantitative 5'-RACE method, one with molecular barcodes, was used to make TCR beta libraries. TCRdb fed the 5' RACE reads into MiXCR, producing one record per CDR3 protein. The profile shows a few hundred thousand distinct CDR3 sequences, under 30% of them singletons. The sequenced material came from blood, either unsorted or a sorted T cell fraction (not recorded which). This clonotype was sampled from a male donor with ankylosing spondylitis or in good health (not recorded which).

CDR3 nucleotide sequence: TGTGCCAGCAGCCCCGGGACAGGGATTTACGAGCAGTACTTC. Amino acid sequence: CASSPGTGIYEQYF. V usage is TRBV7-9 and J usage is TRBJ2-7; 9 bases match TRBD1. The CDR3 loop spans 14 amino acids. V shed 5 bases and J 4 bases; nucleotides not matched to a gene: 6. Germline loops: CDR1 SEHNR, CDR2 FQNEAQ (reference sequence).